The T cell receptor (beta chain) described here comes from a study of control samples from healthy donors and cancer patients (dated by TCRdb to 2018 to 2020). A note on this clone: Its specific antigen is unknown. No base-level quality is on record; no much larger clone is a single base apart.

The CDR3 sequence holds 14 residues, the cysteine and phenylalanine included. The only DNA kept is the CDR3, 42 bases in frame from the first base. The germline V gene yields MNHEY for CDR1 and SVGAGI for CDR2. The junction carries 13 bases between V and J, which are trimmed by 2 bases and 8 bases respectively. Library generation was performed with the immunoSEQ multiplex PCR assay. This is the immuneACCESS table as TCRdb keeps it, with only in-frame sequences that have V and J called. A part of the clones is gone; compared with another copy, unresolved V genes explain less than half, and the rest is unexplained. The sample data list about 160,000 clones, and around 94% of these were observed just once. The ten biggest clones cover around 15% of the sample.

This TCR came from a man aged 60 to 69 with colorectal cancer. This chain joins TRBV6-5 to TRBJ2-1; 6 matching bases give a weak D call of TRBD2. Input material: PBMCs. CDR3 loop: CASSYVAGRYEQFF. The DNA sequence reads TGTGCCAGCAGTTACGTCGCGGGGAGGTATGAGCAGTTCTTC.